The rows below give T cell receptor beta chains drawn from one sample of a study of T-cell memory formation after mild COVID-19. Each CDR3 protein gets one entry after TCRdb re-called the 5' RACE reads with MiXCR. The table lists about 470,000 distinct CDR3 sequences, 18% of them singletons. Sequencing was carried out using PBMCs or a T cell subset sorted from them (not recorded which). The receptors shown here come from an adult woman who had mild COVID-19 (a few samples of this study predate the infection). Cell type and time point are not known. The CDR3 runs from the conserved cysteine through the conserved F or W. The D gene is left open where the match is weak. For some rows the clone size is stated as once, few or many, or as a class when expanded; others skip it.

TRBV9	NA	TRBD2	17	TRBJ2-3	CASSEGVAGALTDTQYF	TGTGCCAGCAGCGAGGGGGTAGCGGGGGCCCTCACAGATACGCAGTATTTT
TRBV7-2	few	NA	15	TRBJ1-1	CASSLVVNLNTEAFF	TGTGCCAGCAGCTTAGTCGTCAATCTGAACACTGAAGCTTTCTTT
TRBV5-1	few	TRBD1	15	TRBJ1-2	CASKAILGQTYGYTF	TGCGCCAGCAAGGCAATATTGGGACAGACCTATGGCTACACCTTC
TRBV10-3	NA	NA	16	TRBJ2-2	CAISESGSANTGELFF	TGTGCCATCAGTGAGTCGGGCTCCGCGAACACCGGGGAGCTGTTTTTT
TRBV5-1	NA	NA	16	TRBJ2-1	CASSFGGGTSYNEQFF	TGCGCCAGCAGCTTCGGAGGGGGGACCTCCTACAATGAGCAGTTCTTC
TRBV29-1	NA	NA	14	TRBJ2-2	CSVVVGYGTGELFF	TGCAGCGTTGTCGTGGGTTACGGCACCGGGGAGCTGTTTTTT
TRBV12-3/TRBV12-4	NA	NA	12	TRBJ1-2	CASRRTSNGYTF	TGTGCCAGCAGGCGTACTTCCAATGGCTACACCTTC
TRBV7-2	NA	TRBD1	14	TRBJ2-1	CASSLLFQGQGSIF	TGTGCCAGCAGCTTACTGTTTCAGGGACAGGGCTCGATCTTC
TRBV29-1	few	NA	16	TRBJ2-1	CSVEDLGYPSGNEQFF	TGCAGCGTTGAAGATCTTGGCTACCCCTCGGGCAATGAGCAGTTCTTC
TRBV11-3	many	NA	13	TRBJ1-1	CASSSGTGTEAFF	TGTGCCAGCAGCTCAGGGACGGGGACTGAAGCTTTCTTT
TRBV7-6	NA	NA	14	TRBJ2-7	CASSLSGFGPEQYF	TGTGCCAGCAGCTTAAGCGGTTTCGGGCCCGAGCAGTACTTC
TRBV2	few	NA	15	TRBJ1-2	CASSEPQGIVGGYTF	TGTGCCAGCAGTGAACCACAGGGTATAGTTGGTGGCTACACCTTC
TRBV24-1	few	NA	15	TRBJ2-3	CATSDPRTRGDTQYF	TGTGCCACCAGTGACCCTCGGACCCGCGGAGATACGCAGTATTTT
TRBV9	NA	NA	15	TRBJ1-1	CASSVLRGGDTEAFF	TGTGCCAGCAGCGTACTTCGTGGGGGGGACACTGAAGCTTTCTTT
TRBV7-2	NA	NA	15	TRBJ2-3	CASSPYGGSTDTQYF	TGTGCCAGCAGCCCTTATGGCGGGAGCACAGATACGCAGTATTTT
TRBV10-3	few	NA	13	TRBJ1-2	CAITQSPSYGYTF	TGTGCCATCACCCAGTCCCCCTCCTATGGCTACACCTTC
TRBV18	NA	NA	14	TRBJ1-4	CASSPWTADEKLFF	TGTGCCAGCTCACCCTGGACAGCGGATGAAAAACTGTTTTTT
TRBV12-3/TRBV12-4	NA	NA	14	TRBJ2-2	CASQIFRDGGELFF	TGTGCCAGCCAAATCTTCAGGGATGGCGGGGAGCTGTTTTTT
TRBV9	many	TRBD2	16	TRBJ2-5	CASSGTSGGAVETQYF	TGTGCCAGCAGCGGGACTAGCGGGGGGGCCGTTGAGACCCAGTACTTC
TRBV19	NA	TRBD1	12	TRBJ1-1	CASWDRAGSGFF	TGTGCCAGTTGGGACAGGGCAGGATCGGGTTTCTTT
TRBV7-6	few	NA	14	TRBJ2-7	CASSLDGGRSEQYF	TGTGCCAGCAGCTTAGACGGGGGAAGGTCCGAGCAGTACTTC
TRBV5-8	NA	NA	15	TRBJ2-3	CASSSARVVTDTQYF	TGTGCCAGCAGCTCCGCCAGGGTCGTCACAGATACGCAGTATTTT
TRBV6-5	NA	TRBD2	14	TRBJ2-5	CASSRSGDLGAQYF	TGTGCCAGCAGTCGGAGCGGGGACCTGGGGGCCCAGTACTTC
TRBV5-1	NA	NA	12	TRBJ2-1	CASSLGVSEQFF	TGCGCCAGCAGCTTAGGGGTGAGTGAGCAGTTCTTC